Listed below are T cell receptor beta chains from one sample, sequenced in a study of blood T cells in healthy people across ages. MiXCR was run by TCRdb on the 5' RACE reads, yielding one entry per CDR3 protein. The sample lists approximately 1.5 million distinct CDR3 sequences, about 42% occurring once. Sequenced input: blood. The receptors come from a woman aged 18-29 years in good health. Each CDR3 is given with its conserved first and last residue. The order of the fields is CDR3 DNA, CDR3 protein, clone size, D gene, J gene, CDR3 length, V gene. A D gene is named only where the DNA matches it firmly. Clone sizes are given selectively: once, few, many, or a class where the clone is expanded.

CDR3 DNA: TGCGCCAGCAGCCAAGTCATTATGAGCTCTGGGGCCAACGTCCTGACTTTC
CDR3 protein: CASSQVIMSSGANVLTF
clone size: -
D gene: -
J gene: TRBJ2-6
CDR3 length: 17
V gene: TRBV4-3

CDR3 DNA: TGTGCCAGCAGTCCACAACAGGACTCAGGCTACACCTTC
CDR3 protein: CASSPQQDSGYTF
clone size: -
D gene: -
J gene: TRBJ1-2
CDR3 length: 13
V gene: TRBV12-3/TRBV12-4

CDR3 DNA: TGTGCCAGCTCGGTAACAGGAGACAATGAGCAGTTCTTC
CDR3 protein: CASSVTGDNEQFF
clone size: -
D gene: -
J gene: TRBJ2-1
CDR3 length: 13
V gene: TRBV18

CDR3 DNA: TGCGCCAGCAGCCCCCATAGGGGAAACTACGAGCAGTACTTC
CDR3 protein: CASSPHRGNYEQYF
clone size: few
D gene: -
J gene: TRBJ2-7
CDR3 length: 14
V gene: TRBV4-1

CDR3 DNA: TGCGCCAGCAGCCAAGTCGTCCAGGGGCACCAGGGGAAACTGTTTTTT
CDR3 protein: CASSQVVQGHQGKLFF
clone size: -
D gene: -
J gene: TRBJ1-4
CDR3 length: 16
V gene: TRBV4-1

CDR3 DNA: TGTGCCTGGAGTGTACTAGGGACCGAGCAGTTCTTC
CDR3 protein: CAWSVLGTEQFF
clone size: few
D gene: -
J gene: TRBJ2-1
CDR3 length: 12
V gene: TRBV30

CDR3 DNA: TGCAGTGCTAGAGGACAAGGACTAGCGGGAGACATGAGCTACGAGCAGTACTTC
CDR3 protein: CSARGQGLAGDMSYEQYF
clone size: few
D gene: TRBD2
J gene: TRBJ2-7
CDR3 length: 18
V gene: TRBV20-1

CDR3 DNA: TGCGCCAGCAGCTTCGGCTCCGCTGCAGATACGCAGTATTTT
CDR3 protein: CASSFGSAADTQYF
clone size: -
D gene: -
J gene: TRBJ2-3
CDR3 length: 14
V gene: TRBV5-1

CDR3 DNA: TGTGCCAGCAGTTACGGGCTCCATTGGCTCGAGCAGTACTTC
CDR3 protein: CASSYGLHWLEQYF
clone size: few
D gene: -
J gene: TRBJ2-7
CDR3 length: 14
V gene: TRBV6-2/TRBV6-3

CDR3 DNA: TGCGCCAGCAGCCAAGTGACAGGGGGCACCGGGGAGCTGTTTTTT
CDR3 protein: CASSQVTGGTGELFF
clone size: -
D gene: TRBD1
J gene: TRBJ2-2
CDR3 length: 15
V gene: TRBV4-1